The sequence of this T cell receptor beta chain was determined in a study of T cells in localized non-small cell lung cancer. Here immunoSEQ multiplex PCR was the method, and the copy in TCRdb shows in-frame clones only, minus some. There are around 29,000 clones in the sample; roughly 91% occur only once, and 10% to 15% lies in the top ten. In regard to this clone: What it binds is not known.

Germline-derived CDR1 and CDR2 are KGHSH and LQKENI. V gave up 8 bases and J gave up 9 bases; unmatched junction bases: 9. The CDR3 contains 13 residues. Findings and caveats of the study: Across samples, adjacent lung featured a median roughly 50 of the top 100 tumor clones.

This clonotype was obtained from a female donor of 60 years or more with stage III squamous cell lung carcinoma. Sequenced material: peripheral blood, taken before any cancer treatment. This sequence joins TRBV18 and TRBJ2-2; 7 nucleotides match TRBD1. The CDR3 reads CASRGQNDRELFF. In DNA, the CDR3 is TGTGCCAGCCGGGGACAGAACGACCGGGAGCTGTTTTTT.